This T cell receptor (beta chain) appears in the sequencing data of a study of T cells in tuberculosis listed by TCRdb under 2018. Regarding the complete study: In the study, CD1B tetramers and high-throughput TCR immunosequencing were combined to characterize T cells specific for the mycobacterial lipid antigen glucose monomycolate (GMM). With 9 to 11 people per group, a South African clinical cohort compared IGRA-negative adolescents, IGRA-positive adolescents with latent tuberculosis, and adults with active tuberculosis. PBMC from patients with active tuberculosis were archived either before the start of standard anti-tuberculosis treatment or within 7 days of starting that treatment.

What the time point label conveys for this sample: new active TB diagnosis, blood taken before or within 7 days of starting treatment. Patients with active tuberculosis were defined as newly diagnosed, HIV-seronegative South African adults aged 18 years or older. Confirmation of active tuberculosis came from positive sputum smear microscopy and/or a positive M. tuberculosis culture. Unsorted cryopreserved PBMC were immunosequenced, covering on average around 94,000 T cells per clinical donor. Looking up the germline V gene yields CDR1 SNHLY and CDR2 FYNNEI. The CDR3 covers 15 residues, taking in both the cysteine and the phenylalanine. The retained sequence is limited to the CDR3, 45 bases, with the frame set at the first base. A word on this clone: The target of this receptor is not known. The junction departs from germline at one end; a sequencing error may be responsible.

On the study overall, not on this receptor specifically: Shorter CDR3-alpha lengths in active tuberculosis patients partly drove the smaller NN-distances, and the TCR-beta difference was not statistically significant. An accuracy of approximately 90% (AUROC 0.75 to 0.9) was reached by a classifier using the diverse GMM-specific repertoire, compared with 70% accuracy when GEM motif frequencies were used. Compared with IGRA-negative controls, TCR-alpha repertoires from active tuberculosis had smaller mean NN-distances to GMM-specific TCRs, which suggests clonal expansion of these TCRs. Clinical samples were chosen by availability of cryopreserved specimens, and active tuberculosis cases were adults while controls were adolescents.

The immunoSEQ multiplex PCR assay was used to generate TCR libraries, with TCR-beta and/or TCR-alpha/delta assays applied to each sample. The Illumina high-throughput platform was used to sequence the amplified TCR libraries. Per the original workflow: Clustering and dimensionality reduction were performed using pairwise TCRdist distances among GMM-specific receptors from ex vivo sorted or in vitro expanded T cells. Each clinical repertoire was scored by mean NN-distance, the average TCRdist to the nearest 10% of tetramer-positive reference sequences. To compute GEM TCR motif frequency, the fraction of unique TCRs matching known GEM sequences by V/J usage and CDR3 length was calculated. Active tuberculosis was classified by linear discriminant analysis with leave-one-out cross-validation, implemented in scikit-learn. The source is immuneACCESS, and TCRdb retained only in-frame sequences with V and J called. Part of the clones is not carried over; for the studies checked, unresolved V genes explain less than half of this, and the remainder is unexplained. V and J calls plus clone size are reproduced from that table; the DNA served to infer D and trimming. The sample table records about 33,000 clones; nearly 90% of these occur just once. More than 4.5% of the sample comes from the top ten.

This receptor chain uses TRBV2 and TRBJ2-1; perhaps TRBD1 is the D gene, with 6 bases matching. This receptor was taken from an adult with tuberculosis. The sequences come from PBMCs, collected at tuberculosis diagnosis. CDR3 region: CASSPESAGANKQFF. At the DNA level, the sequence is TGTGCCAGCAGCCCAGAGTCCGCAGGGGCCAATAAGCAGTTCTTC.